This T cell receptor (beta chain) was recorded in a study of T-cell reconstitution after alpha-beta-depleted transplantation in children. Germline values: CDR1 MGHDK, CDR2 SYGVNS. The CDR3 runs to 14 residues. The V end lost 5 bases, the J end lost 3 bases, and 14 bases lay between the germline ends. During its preparation, the TCRbeta library received unique molecular identifiers. TCRdb redid the calling of the PCR reads with MiXCR, one entry per CDR3 protein. The sample lists 200,000 or so distinct CDR3 sequences; roughly 6.5% were seen once. This clonotype was counted ten times or more. The rearrangement joins TRBV25-1 to TRBJ2-7; D unresolved. This TCR was recovered from a girl in the first two years of life with combined immunodeficiency, due to receive a stem cell transplant. The sample consisted of PBMCs, taken before TCRalphabeta/CD19-depleted stem cell transplant. Here the CDR3 DNA reads TGTGCCAGCAGTAGACTTAGCCCCGGCTACGAGCAGTACTTC. It encodes CASSRLSPGYEQYF.